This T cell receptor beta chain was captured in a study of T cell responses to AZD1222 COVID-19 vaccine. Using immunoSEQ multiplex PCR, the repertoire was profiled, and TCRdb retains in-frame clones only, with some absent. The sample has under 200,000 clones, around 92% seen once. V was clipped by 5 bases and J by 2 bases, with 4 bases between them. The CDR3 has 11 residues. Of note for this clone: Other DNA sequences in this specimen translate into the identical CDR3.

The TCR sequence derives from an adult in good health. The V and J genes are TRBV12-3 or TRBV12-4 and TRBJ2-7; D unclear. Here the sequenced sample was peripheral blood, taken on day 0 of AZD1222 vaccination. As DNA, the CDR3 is TGTGCCAGCAGTCCGGCCTACGAGCAGTACTTC. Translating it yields CASSPAYEQYF.